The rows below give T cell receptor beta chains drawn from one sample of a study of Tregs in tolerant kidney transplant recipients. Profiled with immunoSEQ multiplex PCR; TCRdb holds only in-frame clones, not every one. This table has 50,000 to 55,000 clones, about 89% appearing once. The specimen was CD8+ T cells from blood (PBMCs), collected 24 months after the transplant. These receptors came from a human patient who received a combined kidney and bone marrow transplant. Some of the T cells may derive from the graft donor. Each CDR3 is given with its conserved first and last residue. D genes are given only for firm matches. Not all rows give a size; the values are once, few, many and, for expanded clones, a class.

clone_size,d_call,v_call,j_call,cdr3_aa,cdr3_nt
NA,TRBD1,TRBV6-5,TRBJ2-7,CASSYRGQGGYEQYF,TGTGCCAGCAGTTACCGGGGACAGGGTGGGTACGAGCAGTACTTC
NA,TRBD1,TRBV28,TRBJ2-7,CASSDTGQGSYEQYF,TGTGCCAGCAGTGATACGGGACAGGGCTCCTACGAGCAGTACTTC
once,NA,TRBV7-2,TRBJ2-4,CASSPGKRAKNIQYF,TGTGCCAGCAGTCCCGGGAAGAGAGCCAAAAACATTCAGTACTTC
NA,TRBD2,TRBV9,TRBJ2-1,CASSTSGTLYNEQFF,TGTGCCAGCAGCACCAGCGGGACTCTCTACAATGAGCAGTTCTTC
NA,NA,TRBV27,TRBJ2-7,CASSLRGSDLSSYEQYF,TGTGCCAGCAGTTTACGAGGCTCCGATTTAAGCTCCTACGAGCAGTACTTC
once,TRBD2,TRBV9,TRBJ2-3,CASSVPAGTSYTDTQYF,TGTGCCAGCAGCGTACCCGCCGGGACTAGTTACACAGATACGCAGTATTTT
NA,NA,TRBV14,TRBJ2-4,CASSVKTVNIQYF,TGTGCCAGCAGCGTCAAGACAGTCAACATTCAGTACTTC
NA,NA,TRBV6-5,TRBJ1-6,CASRKQGPLHF,TGTGCCAGCAGAAAACAGGGACCCCTCCACTTT
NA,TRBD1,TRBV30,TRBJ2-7,CAANTGTENLYEQYF,TGTGCCGCGAATACGGGGACAGAGAACCTCTACGAGCAGTACTTC
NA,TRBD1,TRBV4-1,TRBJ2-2,CASSSDRVGTGELFF,TGCGCCAGCAGCTCGGACAGGGTGGGCACCGGGGAGCTGTTTTTT